The 23 T cell receptor beta chains listed next were all sequenced from one sample in a study of HIV-infected patients and healthy controls. Roughly three months, about 14 weeks, into antiretroviral therapy, follow-up blood was collected. No cell fractionation was done, so the repertoire covers all unsorted peripheral blood T cells. Alpha and beta constant-region primers primed reverse transcription of around 500 ng RNA. Each of the alpha and beta chains got its own library through chain-specific third strand synthesis with indices. TCRdb redid the calling of the 5' RACE reads with MiXCR, one entry per CDR3 protein. The sample includes several thousand distinct CDR3 sequences, more than 9% of them seen just once. Sequences were derived from blood, sampled during antiretroviral therapy. Source of these receptors: an adult with HIV infection.

This clonotype was picked up many times. The chain links TRBV10-3 to TRBJ2-7; D unresolved. Germline CDR1 ENHRY, CDR2 SYGVKD. The CDR3 runs 12 residues. Trimming took 3 bases from V and 7 from J, leaving 10 bases between them. The CDR3 protein is CAISDQVSEQYF. The DNA for the CDR3 is TGTGCCATCAGTGACCAGGTGTCGGAGCAGTACTTC.

The genes are TRBV6-1 and TRBJ2-5; the match to TRBD1 covers 9 bases. The length of the CDR3 is 16 residues. J gave up 2 bases and V 4 bases, and 8 bases lay outside the gene matches. CDR1 is MNHNS and CDR2 is SASEGT in the germline V gene. CDR3 residues: CASSVTGTGSQETQYF. The CDR3 nucleotides are TGTGCCAGCAGTGTAACCGGGACAGGGTCACAAGAGACCCAGTACTTC.

This clonotype was seen at least ten times. This chain joins TRBV19 and TRBJ2-1, with 9 nucleotides matching TRBD2. The CDR3 is 15 residues long. From germline, CDR1 is LNHDA and CDR2 SQIVND (reference sequence). Trimming took 5 bases from V and 6 from J; bases not matched to a gene: 8. CDR3 coding DNA: TGTGCCAGTAGTGTTATAGCGGGGGAGATCAATGAGCAGTTCTTC. It codes for CASSVIAGEINEQFF.

In this sample, this clonotype turned up many times. The chain is built from TRBV5-6 and TRBJ2-7; TRBD1 matches at 8 bases. The germline V gene encodes CDR1 SGHDT and CDR2 YYEEEE. This CDR3 contains 16 residues. V shed 4 bases, J shed 3 bases, and the junction held 12 bases outside the gene matches. CDR3 sequence: CASSPTPSGQGYEQYF. In DNA, the CDR3 is TGTGCCAGCAGCCCCACACCTTCAGGACAGGGCTACGAGCAGTACTTC.

By share of the sample, this clonotype is medium-sized (0.01 to 0.1%). The gene calls are TRBV25-1 and TRBJ2-3, with no clear D. V was trimmed by 6 bases and J by 2 bases, leaving 9 bases between them. The V gene's germline CDR1 is MGHDK and CDR2 SYGVNS. The CDR3 contains 13 residues. The CDR3 region has the DNA TGTGCCAGCAGGATGGGGTCCACAGATACGCAGTATTTT. This sequence encodes CASRMGSTDTQYF.

This clonotype was detected ten times or more. In nucleotides, the CDR3 is TGTGCCAGTAGTCCCTCCTACAATGAGCAGTTCTTC. It is translated as CASSPSYNEQFF. V usage is TRBV19 and J usage is TRBJ2-1; D gene unclear. Trimming took off 5 bases at V and 0 bases at J, with 2 bases between the two ends. The V gene's germline CDR1 is LNHDA and CDR2 SQIVND (reference sequence). The CDR3 totals 12 residues.

This clonotype was found many times. This chain links TRBV9 with TRBJ2-1; TRBD2 agrees at 11 bases. The germline V gene encodes CDR1 SGDLS and CDR2 YYNGEE. CDR3 length equals 15 residues. Trimming removed 3 bases from V and 7 bases from J; junction bases left unmatched: 6. CDR3 nucleotide sequence: TGTGCCAGCAGCGATAGCGGGGGGGCGGGGAATGAGCAGTTCTTC. Encoded protein: CASSDSGGAGNEQFF. The full variable domain, completed using reference TRBV9 and TRBJ2-1, is DSGVTQTPKHLITATGQRVTLRCSPRSGDLSVYWYQQSLDQGLQFLIQYYNGEERAKGNILERFSAQQFPDLHSELNLSSLELGDSALYFCASSDSGGAGNEQFFGPGTRLTVL.

By proportion, this clonotype is medium-sized. The gene calls are TRBV5-5 and TRBJ2-5; D remains ambiguous. Per the germline V gene, CDR1 is SGHKS and CDR2 is YYEKEE (reference sequence). V was cut by 0 bases and J by 7 bases, with 13 bases left in between. This CDR3 is built from 14 residues. CDR3 amino acids: CASSLAGPMGTQYF. CDR3 in DNA: TGTGCCAGCAGCTTGGCTGGCCCTATGGGGACCCAGTACTTC. The entire variable domain, with the rest obtained from reference TRBV5-5 and TRBJ2-5, is as follows: DAGVTQSPTHLIKTRGQQVTLRCSPISGHKSVSWYQQVLGQGPQFIFQYYEKEERGRGNFPDRFSARQFPNYSSELNVNALLLGDSALYLCASSLAGPMGTQYFGPGTRLLVL.

This clonotype is medium-sized in the sample. V usage is TRBV7-2 and J usage is TRBJ2-3, with D unclear. V gave up 5 bases and J gave up 2 bases, with 14 bases separating them. CDR1 SGHTA and CDR2 FQGNSA come from the germline V gene. The CDR3 runs 15 residues. CDR3 bases: TGTGCCAGCAGCAGATCCGCGTGGGCCACAGATACGCAGTATTTT. Translated: CASSRSAWATDTQYF.

This clonotype was found many times. V is TRBV12-3 or TRBV12-4 and J is TRBJ1-5; possible D gene TRBD1, 5 bases. V was pared by 4 bases and J by 7 bases, with 14 bases between. The CDR3 is 14 residues long. The CDR3 DNA reads as TGTGCCAGCAGTTCCTCAGGGAGTCGGCAGCCCCAGCATTTT. It specifies CASSSSGSRQPQHF.

By its share, this clonotype is medium-sized. CDR3 in DNA: TGTGCCAGCAGCCCTTGGCCGTACAGCAGCTCCTACAATGAGCAGTTCTTC. Protein sequence: CASSPWPYSSSYNEQFF. The gene calls are TRBV13 and TRBJ2-1; no clear D. Trimming shortened V by 5 bases and J by 0 bases, and 17 bases separated the two germline ends. Germline V gene lookup returns CDR1 PRHDT and CDR2 FYEKMQ (reference sequence). This CDR3 has 17 amino acids.

Within the sample, this clonotype is medium-sized. The gene calls are TRBV27 and TRBJ2-7; 14 bases are a match to TRBD2. The germline V gene encodes CDR1 MNHEY and CDR2 SMNVEV (reference sequence). After removal of 7 bases from V and 3 bases from J, the junction contained 2 bases not matched to a gene. This CDR3 contains 14 residues. The CDR3: CASIGTSGGYEQYF. The CDR3 DNA follows: TGTGCCAGCATTGGGACTAGCGGGGGCTACGAGCAGTACTTC.

This clonotype has at least ten counts. The chain is built from TRBV6-6 and TRBJ1-5; 11 nucleotides match TRBD1. The V and J ends lost 2 bases and 6 bases, in that order; junction bases with no gene match: 3. The CDR3 consists of 15 residues. In germline, CDR1 is MNHNY, CDR2 SVGAGI (reference sequence). CDR3 nucleotide sequence: TGTGCCAGCAGTTACGGGACAGGGGGATCTCAGCCCCAGCATTTT. Its protein is CASSYGTGGSQPQHF.

This clonotype ranks as medium-sized. V is TRBV5-1 and J is TRBJ1-6; the match to TRBD1 covers 7 bases. V shed 8 bases, J shed 8 bases, and the junction held 4 bases outside the gene matches. Germline CDR1 reads SGHRS; CDR2 reads YFSETQ. This CDR3 region has 12 residues. CDR3 DNA sequence: TGCGCCAGTCGACAGGGTTATTCACCCCTCCACTTT. The encoded protein is CASRQGYSPLHF.

The rearrangement links TRBV6-5 to TRBJ2-1, with 8 bases identical to TRBD2. The CDR3 is 14 residues long. Germline assignment: CDR1 MNHEY and CDR2 SVGAGI. Unmatched junction bases numbered 5, after V lost 4 bases and J lost 6 bases. The CDR3 DNA sequence: TGTGCCAGCAGTTCGACCGGGACTAGCAATGAGCAGTTCTTC. This codes for CASSSTGTSNEQFF.

Judged by abundance, this clonotype is medium-sized. The chain links TRBV7-6 to TRBJ2-7, with D tentatively TRBD1 (5 bases). CDR1 SGHVS and CDR2 FNYEAQ come from the germline V gene. Trimming removed 0 bases at V and 0 bases at J, with 12 bases between. The CDR3 totals 16 residues. This chain's CDR3 is CASSLATAGSSYEQYF. In DNA form, the CDR3 reads TGTGCCAGCAGCTTAGCGACAGCCGGAAGCTCCTACGAGCAGTACTTC.

This clonotype showed up many times. The rearrangement links TRBV7-2 to TRBJ2-3; 10 bases fit TRBD2. CDR3 length: 16 amino acids. Germline lookup yields CDR1 SGHTA and CDR2 FQGNSA. V shed 1 base and J 7 bases; nucleotides not matched to a gene: 8. The DNA of the CDR3 is TGTGCCAGCAGCTTAGTCGCTAGCGGGGGTCTGAATACGCAGTATTTT. Translated, it gives CASSLVASGGLNTQYF.

By sample share, this clonotype is medium-sized. The chain couples TRBV7-2 to TRBJ2-1; 8 nucleotides line up with TRBD2. J lost 9 bases, V lost 4 bases, and 8 bases had no gene match. Germline lookup yields CDR1 SGHTA and CDR2 FQGNSA. The CDR3 consists of 14 residues. CDR3 in amino acids: CASSSPGLVSEQFF. In nucleotides, the CDR3 is TGTGCCAGCAGCTCCCCGGGACTAGTCTCTGAGCAGTTCTTC.

This clonotype came up a few times. The chain links TRBV18 to TRBJ1-2; the D is unclear. Trimming removed 1 base at V and 2 bases at J, with 5 bases between. Per germline, CDR1 KGHSH and CDR2 LQKENI. The CDR3 covers 13 residues. In nucleotides, the CDR3 is TGTGCCAGCTCACCACGGGGAAACTATGGCTACACCTTC. It codes for CASSPRGNYGYTF.

Ten or more counts support this clonotype. The rearrangement joins TRBV7-9 to TRBJ2-1; D is uncertain. The CDR3 totals 17 residues. CDR1 and CDR2 (germline): SEHNR, FQNEAQ (reference sequence). Trimming removed 5 bases from V and 0 bases from J, with 17 bases in between. The CDR3 nucleotides read TGTGCCAGCAGCCTCCCCGTTAACCGCTACTCCTACAATGAGCAGTTCTTC. This codes for CASSLPVNRYSYNEQFF.

This clonotype is classed as medium-sized (0.01 to 0.1%). The chain joins TRBV7-9 to TRBJ1-1; D is undetermined. Between the trimmed V and J ends, which lost 5 bases and 2 bases, there was a span of 9 bases. This CDR3 is 13 amino acids long. CDR1 SEHNR and CDR2 FQNEAQ come from the germline V gene (reference sequence). In DNA form, the CDR3 reads TGTGCCAGCAGCACAACACCAAACACTGAAGCTTTCTTT. Its protein product is CASSTTPNTEAFF.

This clonotype qualifies as medium-sized. The chain carries TRBV9 and TRBJ2-5, with D uncertain. This CDR3 spans 13 amino acids. Trimming pared 0 bases from V and 6 bases from J, leaving 9 bases between. The germline CDR1 and CDR2 sequences are SGDLS and YYNGEE. CDR3 sequence reads: CASSVAWDQTQYF. The CDR3 coding sequence is TGTGCCAGCAGCGTAGCTTGGGATCAGACCCAGTACTTC.

J is TRBJ2-1 and V is TRBV5-8; no firm D call. V dropped 0 bases and J dropped 5 bases, with 12 bases sitting between them. Germline CDR1 reads SGHTS; CDR2 reads YDEGEE. The CDR3 has 15 residues. The CDR3 nucleotides are TGTGCCAGCAGCTTGGTCGGCCTGCACAACAATGAGCAGTTCTTC. The encoded protein is CASSLVGLHNNEQFF.